The 4 T cell receptor beta chains reported below all come from one sample, sequenced in a study of human T cells and chemical hapten exposure. Time point indicated: patch test 3, about 24 weeks after DPC sensitization. Treatment: therapeutic diphenylcyclopropenone sensitization with weekly scalp DPC. Via MiXCR, TCRdb re-called the RACE reads, giving one row per CDR3 protein. The sample yields 55,000 to 75,000 distinct CDR3 sequences, around 12% seen once. Sequences were derived from whole blood, sampled in connection with sensitization to the hapten diphenylcyclopropenone (DPC). The origin of the receptors is a man aged 25 to 40 with alopecia areata. Some clones in this sample may be carry-over from other donors' samples.

This clonotype was seen more than once but under ten times. The V and J genes are TRBV11-2 and TRBJ2-1; D gene uncertain. V was shortened by 3 bases and J by 15 bases, with 15 bases between the two germline ends. Germline CDR1 SGHAT, CDR2 FQNNGV. This CDR3 has 12 residues. The CDR3: CASSFVTRRAFF. CDR3 nucleotide sequence: TGTGCCAGCAGCTTCGTCACTCGTCGCGCGTTCTTC.

The chain has TRBV4-3 and TRBJ2-1; TRBD1 matches 7 bases. The CDR3 spans 17 residues. Germline loops: CDR1 LGHNA, CDR2 YSLEER. The junction had 7 bases not matched to a gene; V was cut back by 0 bases and J by 2 bases. CDR3 in DNA: TGCGCCAGCAGCCAAGAGCGCTGGGACAGAGCCTACAATGAGCAGTTCTTC. Encoded protein: CASSQERWDRAYNEQFF.

This clonotype has more than one count but fewer than ten. The chain joins TRBV4-3 to TRBJ2-1, with TRBD1 as a possible D gene (6 bases). Trimming cost V 1 base and J 8 bases, with 18 bases left between them. This CDR3 is 16 amino acids long. Germline assignment: CDR1 LGHNA and CDR2 YSLEER. The CDR3 loop reads CASSQVGQGNEDEQFF. CDR3 bases: TGCGCCAGCAGCCAAGTCGGGCAGGGGAATGAGGATGAGCAGTTCTTC.

The chain joins TRBV10-2 to TRBJ1-5, with 12 bases lining up with TRBD1. The CDR3 consists of 16 residues. CDR1 and CDR2 from the germline V gene are WSHSY and SAAADI. Trimming at V came to 3 bases and at J to 7 bases, leaving 7 bases not matched to a gene. The CDR3 reads CASSEVGQGAGQPQHF. The CDR3 DNA follows: TGCGCCAGCAGTGAAGTGGGACAGGGGGCTGGGCAGCCCCAGCATTTT.